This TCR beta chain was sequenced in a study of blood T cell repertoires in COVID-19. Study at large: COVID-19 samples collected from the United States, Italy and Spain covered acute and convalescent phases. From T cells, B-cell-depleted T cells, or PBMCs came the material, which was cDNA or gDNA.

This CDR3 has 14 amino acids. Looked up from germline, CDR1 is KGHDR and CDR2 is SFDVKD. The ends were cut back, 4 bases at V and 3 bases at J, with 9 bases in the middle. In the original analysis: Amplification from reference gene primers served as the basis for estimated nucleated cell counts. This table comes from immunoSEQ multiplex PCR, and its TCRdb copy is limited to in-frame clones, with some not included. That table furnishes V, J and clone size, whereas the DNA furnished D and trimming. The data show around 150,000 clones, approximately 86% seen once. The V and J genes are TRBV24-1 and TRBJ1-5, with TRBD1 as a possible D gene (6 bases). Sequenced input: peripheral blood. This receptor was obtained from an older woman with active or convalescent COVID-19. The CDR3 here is CATSDNRANQPQHF. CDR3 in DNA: TGTGCCACCAGTGACAACAGGGCCAATCAGCCCCAGCATTTT.